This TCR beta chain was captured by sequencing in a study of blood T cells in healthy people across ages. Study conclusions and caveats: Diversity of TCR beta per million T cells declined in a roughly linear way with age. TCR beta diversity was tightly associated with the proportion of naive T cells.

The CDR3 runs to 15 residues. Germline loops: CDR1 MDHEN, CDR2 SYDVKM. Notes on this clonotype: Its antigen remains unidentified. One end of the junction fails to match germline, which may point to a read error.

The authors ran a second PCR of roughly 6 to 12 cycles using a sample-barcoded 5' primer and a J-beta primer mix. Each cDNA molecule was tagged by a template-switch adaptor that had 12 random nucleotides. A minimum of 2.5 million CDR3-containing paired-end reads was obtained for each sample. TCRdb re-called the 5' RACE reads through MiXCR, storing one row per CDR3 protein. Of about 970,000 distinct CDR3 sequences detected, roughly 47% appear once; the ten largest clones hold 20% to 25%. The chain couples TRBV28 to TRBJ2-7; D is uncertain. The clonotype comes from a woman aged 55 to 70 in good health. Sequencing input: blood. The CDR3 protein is CASSVPPGLSSEQYF. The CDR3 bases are TGTGCCAGCAGCGTACCCCCGGGCCTATCCTCCGAGCAGTACTTC.